A single sample is the source of the 27 T cell receptor beta chains below, sequenced in a study of OX40 agonist ivuxolimab in advanced cancers. Produced via immunoSEQ multiplex PCR; TCRdb's table is partial and in-frame only. The sample shows 65,000 to 95,000 clones, approximately 94% of them seen only once. Sequences were derived from CD4+ or CD8+ T cells sorted from blood, sampled in a trial of the OX40 agonist ivuxolimab. The receptors stem from an adult with an advanced solid tumor such as melanoma, head and neck, liver or kidney cancer.

The rearrangement links TRBV7-9 to TRBJ1-5, with 9 bases lining up with TRBD1. Per the germline V gene, CDR1 is SEHNR and CDR2 is FQNEAQ (reference sequence). The CDR3 is 17 residues long. V lost 0 bases, J lost 7 bases, and 10 bases stayed unmatched. The CDR3 DNA follows: TGTGCCAGCAGCTTAGCAATAGGGACAGGGAACGGGCAGCCCCAGCATTTT. It codes for CASSLAIGTGNGQPQHF.

A single count supports this clone. CDR3 sequence: CATRLAGLSYNEQFF. The CDR3 DNA sequence: TGTGCCACCCGACTAGCGGGGCTCTCCTACAATGAGCAGTTCTTC. The chain has TRBV6-1 and TRBJ2-1; TRBD2 matches at 11 bases. CDR3 length: 15 amino acids. The V segment lost 10 bases and the J segment 0 bases; nucleotides outside the gene matches: 5. Germline V CDR1 and CDR2: MNHNS, SASEGT.

The chain is built from TRBV6-1 and TRBJ1-1; 7 bases are shared with TRBD1. This CDR3 has 14 residues. The germline gives CDR1 MNHNS, CDR2 SASEGT. V lost 4 bases and J lost 4; bases outside the gene matches: 6. CDR3: CASSGQGLGTEAFF. Here the CDR3 DNA reads TGTGCCAGCAGTGGACAGGGTCTCGGCACTGAAGCTTTCTTT.

The chain recombines TRBV19 with TRBJ2-2, with 12 bases identical to TRBD2. The length of the CDR3 is 16 residues. J lost 5 bases, V lost 9 bases, and 10 bases had no gene match. CDR1 is LNHDA and CDR2 is SQIVND in the germline V gene (reference sequence). CDR3: CASYPRLAGVTGELFF. As DNA, the CDR3 is TGTGCCAGCTACCCTAGACTAGCGGGAGTTACCGGGGAGCTGTTTTTT.

This clone was picked up one time. This chain uses TRBV11-3 with TRBJ2-2; D could derive from TRBD1 or TRBD2 (5 bases each). The germline V gene has CDR1 SGHNT and CDR2 YENEEA. This CDR3 is 15 amino acids long. The ends were cut back, 5 bases at V and 4 bases at J, with 14 bases in the middle. CDR3 coding DNA: TGTGCCAGCAGCCCCCGAGGGGTAAGCACCGGGGAGCTGTTTTTT. It encodes CASSPRGVSTGELFF.

This sequence joins TRBV4-1 and TRBJ2-7; 7 bases align to TRBD2. The V gene end was trimmed by 4 bases and the J gene end by 0 bases; junction bases not matched to a gene: 12. The CDR3 totals 17 residues. The germline V gene has CDR1 MGHRA and CDR2 YSYEKL. CDR3 bases: TGCGCCAGCAGCCCCTGGGGGGGGGACTACCTCTCCTACGAGCAGTACTTC. The encoded protein is CASSPWGGDYLSYEQYF.

The rearrangement joins TRBV20-1 to TRBJ1-2, with D uncertain. Between the trimmed V and J ends, which lost 4 bases and 6 bases, there was a span of 6 bases. The CDR3 covers 10 residues. The germline V gene has CDR1 DFQATT and CDR2 SNEGSKA (reference sequence). As DNA, the CDR3 is TGCAGTGCTAAGCTGGATGGCTACACCTTC. Amino acids: CSAKLDGYTF.

The chain is built from TRBV7-6 and TRBJ2-2; possibly TRBD2 for D (6 bases). CDR1 is SGHVS and CDR2 is FNYEAQ in the germline V gene. Trimming shortened V by 1 base and J by 1 base, and 10 bases separated the two germline ends. The CDR3 totals 16 residues. CDR3 DNA sequence: TGTGCCAGCAGCTTAGAGATAGCGGAGAACACCGGGGAGCTGTTTTTT. It encodes CASSLEIAENTGELFF.

This chain connects TRBV7-9 to TRBJ2-3; 11 bases are a match to TRBD2. Per germline, CDR1 SEHNR and CDR2 FQNEAQ (reference sequence). Trimming at V came to 3 bases and at J to 5 bases, leaving 7 bases not matched to a gene. The CDR3 consists of 16 residues. The CDR3 DNA reads TGTGCCAGCAGCTTGGGCACTAGCGGGAGTGTAGATACGCAGTATTTT. Its protein product is CASSLGTSGSVDTQYF.

The chain couples TRBV7-6 to TRBJ2-7; 9 bases map to TRBD2. Germline V gives CDR1 SGHVS, CDR2 FNYEAQ. The V gene end was trimmed by 10 bases and the J gene end by 4 bases; junction bases not matched to a gene: 8. The CDR3 sequence is 13 residues long. CDR3 loop: CAIQRAGGYEQYF. CDR3 nucleotides: TGTGCCATCCAAAGGGCGGGAGGGTACGAGCAGTACTTC.

The chain carries TRBV7-2 and TRBJ1-4; 10 bases map to TRBD1. The V gene's germline CDR1 is SGHTA and CDR2 FQGNSA. This CDR3 region has 14 residues. V dropped 4 bases and J dropped 8; count of bases not matched to a gene: 4. The CDR3 sequence is CASSSRTGGEKLFF. The CDR3 DNA sequence: TGTGCCAGCAGCTCGCGGACAGGGGGGGAAAAACTGTTTTTT.

The V and J genes are TRBV7-2 and TRBJ2-1; 8 bases match TRBD2. The V and J ends lost 1 base and 12 bases, in that order; junction bases with no gene match: 14. The CDR3 is 16 residues long. CDR1 is SGHTA, CDR2 FQGNSA, per germline. CDR3 amino acids: CASSLGWGSGTSMQFF. CDR3 DNA: TGTGCCAGCAGCTTAGGTTGGGGGTCCGGGACTAGTATGCAGTTCTTC. The variable domain in full, with the rest retrieved from reference TRBV7-2 and TRBJ2-1, is GAGVSQSPSNKVTEKGKDVELRCDPISGHTALYWYRQSLGQGLEFLIYFQGNSAPDKSGLPSDRFSAERTGGSVSTLTIQRTQQEDSAVYLCASSLGWGSGTSMQFFGPGTRLTVL.

V usage is TRBV5-1 and J usage is TRBJ1-4; 7 bases agree with TRBD1. This CDR3 contains 15 residues. Unmatched junction bases numbered 5, after V lost 3 bases and J lost 3 bases. Germline CDR1 reads SGHRS; CDR2 reads YFSETQ. CDR3 nucleotides: TGCGCCAGCAGCTCACAGGACAGGCCTAATGAAAAACTGTTTTTT. Amino acids: CASSSQDRPNEKLFF.

The genes are TRBV6-5 and TRBJ2-1; TRBD2 agrees at 12 bases. The CDR3 consists of 14 residues. CDR1 and CDR2 (germline): MNHEY, SVGAGI. The J segment lost 4 bases and the V segment lost 10 bases, leaving 5 bases of the junction unmatched. This chain's CDR3 is CATLGLAGYNEQFF. The CDR3 DNA sequence: TGTGCCACCCTGGGACTAGCGGGTTACAATGAGCAGTTCTTC.

J is TRBJ1-5 and V is TRBV19, with D possibly matching TRBD1 (6 bases). This CDR3 contains 15 residues. Germline lookup yields CDR1 LNHDA and CDR2 SQIVND (reference sequence). Trimming removed 4 bases from V and 0 bases from J, with 10 bases in between. CDR3 residues: CASSKQGYSNQPQHF. The CDR3 bases are TGTGCCAGTAGTAAACAGGGATATAGCAATCAGCCCCAGCATTTT.

The chain is built from TRBV15 and TRBJ2-7, with D perhaps assigned TRBD1 or TRBD2 (5 bases each). The germline gives CDR1 LNHNV, CDR2 YYDKDF (reference sequence). This CDR3 is 13 amino acids long. V was pared by 1 base and J by 6 bases, with 10 bases between. The CDR3 DNA reads as TGTGCCACCAGCAGAGTTGGGGGTGGCGAGCAGTACTTC. It encodes CATSRVGGGEQYF.

V and J are TRBV5-1 and TRBJ1-3; 7 positions agree with TRBD1. Germline CDR1 reads SGHRS; CDR2 reads YFSETQ. V dropped 5 bases and J dropped 0; count of bases not matched to a gene: 5. There are 15 residues in the CDR3. The CDR3 region is CASRVAGGSGNTIYF. CDR3 in DNA: TGCGCCAGCAGGGTGGCAGGGGGCTCTGGAAACACCATATATTTT.

This clone appeared a single time. This chain uses TRBV27 with TRBJ2-3; 9 nucleotides line up with TRBD2. J was trimmed by 0 bases and V by 5 bases; bases with no gene match: 3. Per germline, CDR1 MNHEY and CDR2 SMNVEV (reference sequence). The CDR3 runs to 15 residues. The CDR3 nucleotides read TGTGCCAGCAGTCTAACTAGCGGGAGCACAGATACGCAGTATTTT. Translating it yields CASSLTSGSTDTQYF.

This sequence joins TRBV9 and TRBJ2-1; D remains ambiguous. Trimming stripped 2 bases from V and 9 bases from J, with 12 bases between. The CDR3 sequence is 13 residues long. The V gene's germline CDR1 is SGDLS and CDR2 YYNGEE. The CDR3 region is CASSVALITEQFF. The CDR3 DNA follows: TGTGCCAGCAGCGTTGCCCTGATTACTGAGCAGTTCTTC. Complete variable domain (other parts from reference TRBV9 and TRBJ2-1): DSGVTQTPKHLITATGQRVTLRCSPRSGDLSVYWYQQSLDQGLQFLIQYYNGEERAKGNILERFSAQQFPDLHSELNLSSLELGDSALYFCASSVALITEQFFGPGTRLTVL.

The rearrangement uses TRBV7-3 and TRBJ2-1; 12 nucleotides agree with TRBD2. Per germline, CDR1 SGHTA and CDR2 FQGTGA. This CDR3 has 15 residues. With V trimmed by 4 bases and J by 7 bases, 5 bases remained unmatched. The CDR3 DNA is TGTGCCAGCAGCTCTAGCGGGAGGGCCGGGAATGAGCAGTTCTTC. Protein: CASSSSGRAGNEQFF.

CDR3 amino acids: CASVPGQGFSYNEQFF. CDR3 bases: TGTGCCAGCGTGCCGGGACAGGGGTTTTCTTACAATGAGCAGTTCTTC. The genes are TRBV28 and TRBJ2-1; 10 bases map to TRBD1. The trim removed 8 bases at V and 4 bases at J, leaving 11 bases unmatched. Germline V gene data show CDR1 as MDHEN and CDR2 as SYDVKM. The CDR3 sequence is 16 residues long.

The gene calls are TRBV11-3 and TRBJ2-3, with D perhaps assigned TRBD1 or TRBD2 (7 bases each). Trimming cost V 6 bases and J 3 bases, with 13 bases left between them. CDR1 is SGHNT, CDR2 YENEEA, per germline. The CDR3 length is 14 residues. CDR3 sequence (DNA): TGTGCCAGCAGTTACAGGGGAGGGACAGATACGCAGTATTTT. The encoded protein is CASSYRGGTDTQYF.

This chain joins TRBV6-7 and TRBJ2-5; 11 nucleotides match TRBD2. TRBV6-7 is an open reading frame whose function is uncertain. This CDR3 spans 14 amino acids. Trimming took 6 bases from V and 1 from J; bases not matched to a gene: 1. This CDR3 reads CASRGLAAQETQYF. As DNA, the CDR3 is TGTGCCAGCAGGGGACTAGCGGCCCAAGAGACCCAGTACTTC.

V and J are TRBV2 and TRBJ2-2; no reliable D call. There are 14 residues in the CDR3. Per the germline V gene, CDR1 is SNHLY and CDR2 is FYNNEI. The V end lost 6 bases, the J end lost 4 bases, and 12 bases lay between the germline ends. The CDR3 region has the DNA TGTGCCAGCAGACAAGTATCGGGCACCGGGGAGCTGTTTTTT. It specifies CASRQVSGTGELFF.

V and J are TRBV5-6 and TRBJ1-5; 8 nucleotides match TRBD1. Germline loops: CDR1 SGHDT, CDR2 YYEEEE. The CDR3 sequence is 16 residues long. V trimming: 0 bases; J trimming: 1 base; junction bases outside the gene matches: 3. Written as DNA, the CDR3 is TGTGCCAGCAGCTTGGGGACAGGGAGGAGCAATCAGCCCCAGCATTTT. It yields the protein CASSLGTGRSNQPQHF.

This chain uses TRBV7-2 with TRBJ2-3, with TRBD1 identical over 8 bases. The junction had 2 bases not matched to a gene; V was cut back by 4 bases and J by 5 bases. CDR3 length: 13 amino acids. Germline CDR1 reads SGHTA; CDR2 reads FQGNSA. CDR3 loop: CASSSDRGDTQYF. CDR3 in DNA: TGTGCCAGCAGCTCAGACAGGGGAGATACGCAGTATTTT.

This clone has only one observation. The genes are TRBV5-4 and TRBJ2-3; no clear D. Trimming took 0 bases from V and 0 from J, leaving 8 bases between them. Per germline, CDR1 SGHNT and CDR2 YYREEE (reference sequence). This CDR3 has 15 residues. The CDR3 nucleotides read TGTGCCAGCAGCTTGGGAGGATATAGCACAGATACGCAGTATTTT. Translation: CASSLGGYSTDTQYF.